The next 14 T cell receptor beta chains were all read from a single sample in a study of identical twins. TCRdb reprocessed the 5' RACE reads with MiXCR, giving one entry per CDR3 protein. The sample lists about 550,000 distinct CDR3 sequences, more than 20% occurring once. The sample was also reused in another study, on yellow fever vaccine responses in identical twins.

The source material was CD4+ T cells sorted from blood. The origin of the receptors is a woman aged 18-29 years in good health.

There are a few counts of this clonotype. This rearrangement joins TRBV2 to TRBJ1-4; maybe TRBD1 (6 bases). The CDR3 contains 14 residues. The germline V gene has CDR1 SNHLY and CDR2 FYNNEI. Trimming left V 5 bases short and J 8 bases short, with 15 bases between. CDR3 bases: TGTGCCAGCAGTACATACACCGGGGGCGAAAAACTGTTTTTT. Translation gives CASSTYTGGEKLFF.

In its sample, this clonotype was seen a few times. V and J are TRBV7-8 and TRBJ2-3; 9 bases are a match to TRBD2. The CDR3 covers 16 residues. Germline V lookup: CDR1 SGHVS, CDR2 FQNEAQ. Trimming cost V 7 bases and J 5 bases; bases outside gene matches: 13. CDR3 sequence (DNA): TGTGCCAGCATCCAATCTAGGGCGGGAGGGGGAGATACGCAGTATTTT. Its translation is CASIQSRAGGGDTQYF.

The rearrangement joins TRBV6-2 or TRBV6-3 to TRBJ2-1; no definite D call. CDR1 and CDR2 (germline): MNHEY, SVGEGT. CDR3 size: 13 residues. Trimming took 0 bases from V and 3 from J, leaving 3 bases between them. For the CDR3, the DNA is TGTGCCAGCAGTTACTCGGACTACAATGAGCAGTTCTTC. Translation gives CASSYSDYNEQFF.

This chain's CDR3 is CSVADNEQFF. The DNA for the CDR3 is TGCAGCGTTGCCGACAATGAGCAGTTCTTC. The chain combines TRBV29-1 with TRBJ2-1; D not resolved. V lost 4 bases, J lost 5 bases, and 3 bases lay in between. The CDR3 consists of 10 residues. From germline, CDR1 is SQVTM and CDR2 ANQGSEA.

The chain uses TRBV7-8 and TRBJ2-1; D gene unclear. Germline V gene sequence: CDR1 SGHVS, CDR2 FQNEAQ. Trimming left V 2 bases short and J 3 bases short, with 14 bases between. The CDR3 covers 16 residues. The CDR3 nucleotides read TGTGCCAGCAGCTTACTTCTCAGCACCTACTACAATGAGCAGTTCTTC. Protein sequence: CASSLLLSTYYNEQFF.

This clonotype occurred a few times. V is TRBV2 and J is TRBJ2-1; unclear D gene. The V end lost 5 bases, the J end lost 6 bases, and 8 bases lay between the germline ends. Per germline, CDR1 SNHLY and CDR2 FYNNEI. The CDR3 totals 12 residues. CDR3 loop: CASSRTVNEQFF. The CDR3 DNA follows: TGTGCCAGCAGTAGGACGGTCAATGAGCAGTTCTTC.

CDR3 sequence (DNA): TGTGCCAGCATGGGGGGTCCGAACACCGGGGAGCTGTTTTTT. Its protein is CASMGGPNTGELFF. The rearrangement joins TRBV5-4 to TRBJ2-2, with D possibly being TRBD2 (6 bases). Per the germline V gene, CDR1 is SGHNT and CDR2 is YYREEE (reference sequence). The CDR3 spans 14 residues. Deletions cut 6 bases from V and 0 bases from J, with 9 bases between.

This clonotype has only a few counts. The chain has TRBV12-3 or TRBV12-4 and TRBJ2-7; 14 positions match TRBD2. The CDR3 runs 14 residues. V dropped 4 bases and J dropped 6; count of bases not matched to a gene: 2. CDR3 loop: CASSSGTSGSEQYF. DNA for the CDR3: TGTGCCAGCAGTTCCGGGACTAGCGGGAGCGAGCAGTACTTC.

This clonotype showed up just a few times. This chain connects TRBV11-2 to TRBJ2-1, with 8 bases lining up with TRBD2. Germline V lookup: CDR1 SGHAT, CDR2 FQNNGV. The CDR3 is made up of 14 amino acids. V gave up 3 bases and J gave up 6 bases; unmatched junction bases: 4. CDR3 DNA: TGTGCCAGCAGCTTGCGGGAGGTGATCAATGAGCAGTTCTTC. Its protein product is CASSLREVINEQFF. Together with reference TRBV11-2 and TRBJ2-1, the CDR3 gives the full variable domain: EAGVAQSPRYKIIEKRQSVAFWCNPISGHATLYWYQQILGQGPKLLIQFQNNGVVDDSQLPKDRFSAERLKGVDSTLKIQPAKLEDSAVYLCASSLREVINEQFFGPGTRLTVL.

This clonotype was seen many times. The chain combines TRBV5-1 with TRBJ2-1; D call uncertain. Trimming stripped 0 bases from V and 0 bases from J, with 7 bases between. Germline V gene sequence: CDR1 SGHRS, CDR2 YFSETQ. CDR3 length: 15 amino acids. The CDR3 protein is CASSLDSSSYNEQFF. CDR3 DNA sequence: TGCGCCAGCAGCTTGGATTCTAGCTCCTACAATGAGCAGTTCTTC.

The CDR3 spells CASKMPMNTEAFF. Written as DNA, the CDR3 is TGTGCCAGCAAAATGCCCATGAACACTGAAGCTTTCTTT. This chain links TRBV6-1 with TRBJ1-1; no reliable D call. Germline V gene lookup returns CDR1 MNHNS and CDR2 SASEGT. The CDR3 sequence is 13 residues long. Trimming shortened V by 7 bases and J by 0 bases, and 9 bases separated the two germline ends.

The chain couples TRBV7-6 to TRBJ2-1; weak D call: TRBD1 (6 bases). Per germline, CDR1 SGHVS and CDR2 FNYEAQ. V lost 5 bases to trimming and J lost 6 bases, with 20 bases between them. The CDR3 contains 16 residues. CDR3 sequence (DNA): TGTGCCAGCAGCCAGCGATACAGGGCCATAGGCAATGAGCAGTTCTTC. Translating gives CASSQRYRAIGNEQFF.

The CDR3 sequence: CSARDVALPGDTQYF. Here the CDR3 DNA reads TGCAGTGCTAGAGATGTCGCGCTCCCTGGGGATACGCAGTATTTT. The V call is TRBV20-1, the J call TRBJ2-3; D gene uncertain. CDR1 and CDR2 (germline): DFQATT, SNEGSKA (reference sequence). The CDR3 covers 15 residues. The ends were cut back, 0 bases at V and 6 bases at J, with 16 bases in the middle.

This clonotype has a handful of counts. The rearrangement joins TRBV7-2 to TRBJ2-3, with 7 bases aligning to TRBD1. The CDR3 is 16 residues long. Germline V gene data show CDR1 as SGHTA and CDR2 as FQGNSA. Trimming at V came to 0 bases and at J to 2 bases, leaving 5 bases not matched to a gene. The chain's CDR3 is CASSLAPGGVTDTQYF. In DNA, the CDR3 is TGTGCCAGCAGCTTAGCCCCAGGGGGTGTCACAGATACGCAGTATTTT.